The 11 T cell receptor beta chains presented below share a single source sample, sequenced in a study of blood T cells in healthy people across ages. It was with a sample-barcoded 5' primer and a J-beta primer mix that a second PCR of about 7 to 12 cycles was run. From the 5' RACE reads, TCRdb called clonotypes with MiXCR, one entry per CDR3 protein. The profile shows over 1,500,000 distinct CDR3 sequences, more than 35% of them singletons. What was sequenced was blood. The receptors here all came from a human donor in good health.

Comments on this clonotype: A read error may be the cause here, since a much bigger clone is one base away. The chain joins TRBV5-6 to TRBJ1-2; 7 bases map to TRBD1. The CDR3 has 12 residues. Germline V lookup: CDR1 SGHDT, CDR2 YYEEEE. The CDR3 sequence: CTSSLGQNGYTF. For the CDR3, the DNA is TGTACCAGCAGCTTGGGACAGAATGGCTACACCTTC.

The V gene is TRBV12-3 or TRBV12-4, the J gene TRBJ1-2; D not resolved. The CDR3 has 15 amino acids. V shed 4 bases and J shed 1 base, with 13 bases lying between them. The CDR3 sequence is CASSYSPRDNYGYTF. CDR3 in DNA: TGTGCCAGCAGTTATAGCCCGAGGGATAACTATGGCTACACCTTC.

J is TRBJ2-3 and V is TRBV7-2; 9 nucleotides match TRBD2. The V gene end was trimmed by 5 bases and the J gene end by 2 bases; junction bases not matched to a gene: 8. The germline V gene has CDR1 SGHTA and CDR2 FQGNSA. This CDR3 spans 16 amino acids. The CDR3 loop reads CASSRSSGTLTDTQYF. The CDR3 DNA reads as TGTGCCAGCAGCAGGTCTAGCGGGACCCTCACAGATACGCAGTATTTT.

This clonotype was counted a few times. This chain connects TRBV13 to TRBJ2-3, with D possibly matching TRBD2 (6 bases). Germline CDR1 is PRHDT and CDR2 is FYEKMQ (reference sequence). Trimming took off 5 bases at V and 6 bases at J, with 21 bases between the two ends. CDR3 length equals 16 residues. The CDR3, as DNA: TGTGCCAGCAGCCCCGGCACGGGGGTTGAGAGTGATACGCAGTATTTT. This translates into CASSPGTGVESDTQYF.

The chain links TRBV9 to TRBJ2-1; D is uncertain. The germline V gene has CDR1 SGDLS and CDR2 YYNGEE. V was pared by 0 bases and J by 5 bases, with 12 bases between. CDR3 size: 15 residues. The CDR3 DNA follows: TGTGCCAGCAGCGTAGCGTGGGTTTCAGACAATGAGCAGTTCTTC. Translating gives CASSVAWVSDNEQFF. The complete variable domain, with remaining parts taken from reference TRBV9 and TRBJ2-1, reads DSGVTQTPKHLITATGQRVTLRCSPRSGDLSVYWYQQSLDQGLQFLIQYYNGEERAKGNILERFSAQQFPDLHSELNLSSLELGDSALYFCASSVAWVSDNEQFFGPGTRLTVL.

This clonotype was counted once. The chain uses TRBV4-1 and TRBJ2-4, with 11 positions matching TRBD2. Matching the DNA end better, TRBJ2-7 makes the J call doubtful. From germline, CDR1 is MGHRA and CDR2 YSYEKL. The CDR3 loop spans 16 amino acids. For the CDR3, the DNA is TGCGCCAGCAGCCAAGGGGGACTAGCGGCGACCTACGAGCAGTACTTC. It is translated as CASSQGGLAATYEQYF.

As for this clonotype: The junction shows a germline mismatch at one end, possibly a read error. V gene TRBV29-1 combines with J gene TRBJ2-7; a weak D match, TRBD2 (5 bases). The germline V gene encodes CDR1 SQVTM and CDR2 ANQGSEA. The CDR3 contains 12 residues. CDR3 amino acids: CSFDGEGDEQYF. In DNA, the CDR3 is TGCAGCTTTGACGGAGAGGGCGACGAGCAGTACTTC.

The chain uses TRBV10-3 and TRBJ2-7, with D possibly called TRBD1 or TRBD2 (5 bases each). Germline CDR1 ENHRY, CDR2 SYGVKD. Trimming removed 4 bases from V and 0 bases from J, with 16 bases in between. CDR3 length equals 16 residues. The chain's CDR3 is CAISGLGVALSYEQYF. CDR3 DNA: TGTGCCATCAGTGGATTGGGGGTGGCCCTCTCCTACGAGCAGTACTTC.

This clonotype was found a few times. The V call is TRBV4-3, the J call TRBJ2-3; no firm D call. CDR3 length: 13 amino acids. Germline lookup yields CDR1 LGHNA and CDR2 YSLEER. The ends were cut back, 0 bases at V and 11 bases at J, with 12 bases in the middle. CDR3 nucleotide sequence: TGCGCCAGCAGCCAAGAATATCAGTATATGCAGTATTTT. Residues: CASSQEYQYMQYF.

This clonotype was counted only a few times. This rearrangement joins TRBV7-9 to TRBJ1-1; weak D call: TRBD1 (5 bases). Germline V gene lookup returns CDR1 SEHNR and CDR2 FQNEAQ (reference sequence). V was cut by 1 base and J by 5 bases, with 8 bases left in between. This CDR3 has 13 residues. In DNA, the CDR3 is TGTGCCAGCAGCTTAGAGGAGGGGACTGAAGCTTTCTTT. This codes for CASSLEEGTEAFF.

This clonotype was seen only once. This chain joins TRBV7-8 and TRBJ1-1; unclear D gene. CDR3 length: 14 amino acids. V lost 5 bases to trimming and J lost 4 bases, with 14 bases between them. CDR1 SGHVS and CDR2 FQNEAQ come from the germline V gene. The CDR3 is CASSALLESTEAFF. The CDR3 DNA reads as TGTGCCAGCAGCGCCCTATTAGAGAGCACTGAAGCTTTCTTT.